This is a list of T cell receptor beta chains from one sample in a study of T cells in Graves' hyperthyroidism and ophthalmopathy. TCRdb used MiXCR to reprocess the multiplex PCR reads, holding one entry per CDR3 protein. The data hold 550,000 to 700,000 distinct CDR3 sequences, with roughly 46% observed a single time. The source material was peripheral blood or thyroid tissue (not recorded which). These receptor sequences come from an adult woman with Graves' disease, either hyperthyroidism or ophthalmopathy (not recorded which). Both conserved end residues are part of each CDR3. A D gene is named only where the DNA matches it firmly. Not all rows give a size; the values are once, few, many and, for expanded clones, a class.

J,V,D,length,size,DNA,CDR3
TRBJ1-1,TRBV7-9,TRBD1,15,many,TGTGCCAGCAGCTTGTCGGGACAGATGAACACTGAAGCTTTCTTT,CASSLSGQMNTEAFF
TRBJ2-7,TRBV20-1,TRBD2,14,NA,TGCAGTGCTAGCCTATCGGGACTAAGCTACGAGCAGTACTTC,CSASLSGLSYEQYF
TRBJ1-1,TRBV30,TRBD1,13,NA,TGTGCCTGGAGACAGGGGGGGAACACTGAAGCTTTCTTT,CAWRQGGNTEAFF
TRBJ2-7,TRBV16,TRBD2,16,many,TGTGCCAGCAGCCAAGGACGGGGAGGGGCGGCACACGAGCAGTACTTC,CASSQGRGGAAHEQYF
TRBJ1-1,TRBV9,NA,14,NA,TGTGCTAGTGGTTTGGGGGGCCGGGGCGATGAAGCTTTCTTT,CASGLGGRGDEAFF
TRBJ1-6,TRBV7-8,TRBD1,16,once,TGTGCCAGCAGCGACCGGGACAGCCAAAATGATTCACCCCTCCACTTT,CASSDRDSQNDSPLHF
TRBJ2-7,TRBV9,NA,11,NA,TGTGCCAGCAGTTTCGGCGCGGAGCAGTACTTC,CASSFGAEQYF
TRBJ1-4,TRBV2,NA,13,many,TGTGCCAGCACAGCCTCAACTAATGAAAAACTGTTTTTT,CASTASTNEKLFF
TRBJ1-2,TRBV2,TRBD1,14,few,TGTGCCAGCAGTCTTTCGACAGGGGAGATTGGCTACACCTTC,CASSLSTGEIGYTF
TRBJ2-7,TRBV25-1,TRBD1,15,NA,TGTGCCAGCAGCGTAGGGACAGGGGACGGTTACGAGCAGTACTTC,CASSVGTGDGYEQYF